A single sample gave rise to the 16 T cell receptor beta chains below, sequenced in a study of blood T cell repertoires in COVID-19. Method: immunoSEQ multiplex PCR; TCRdb's copy keeps in-frame clones and lacks some. The table lists fewer than 250,000 clones, roughly four fifths of them singletons, with 2% to 3% in the top ten. The sample comprised peripheral blood. These receptors all stem from a woman aged 40 to 49 with active or convalescent COVID-19.

The chain couples TRBV6-5 to TRBJ1-1, with 10 positions matching TRBD1. Trimming removed 3 bases from V and 4 bases from J; junction bases left unmatched: 8. Germline values: CDR1 MNHEY, CDR2 SVGAGI. The length of the CDR3 is 16 residues. The CDR3 here is CASSYSAGTGVTEAFF. The CDR3 coding sequence is TGTGCCAGCAGTTATTCCGCCGGGACAGGGGTCACTGAAGCTTTCTTT.

V gene TRBV11-2 combines with J gene TRBJ1-4, with 7 nucleotides matching TRBD1. The length of the CDR3 is 17 residues. V shed 2 bases and J 0 bases; nucleotides not matched to a gene: 6. Per the germline V gene, CDR1 is SGHAT and CDR2 is FQNNGV. This CDR3 is CASSLSGRGSTNEKLFF. CDR3 bases: TGTGCCAGCAGCTTATCGGGCAGGGGGTCAACTAATGAAAAACTGTTTTTT.

The chain joins TRBV5-4 to TRBJ2-2, with 9 bases aligning to TRBD1. The CDR3 loop spans 17 amino acids. Germline V lookup: CDR1 SGHNT, CDR2 YYREEE (reference sequence). V gave up 2 bases and J gave up 3 bases; unmatched junction bases: 8. CDR3 sequence: CASSFPTGGRDTGELFF. For the CDR3, the DNA is TGTGCCAGCAGCTTCCCCACAGGGGGCCGTGACACCGGGGAGCTGTTTTTT.

The chain recombines TRBV30 with TRBJ1-6; a weak D match, TRBD1 (6 bases). CDR1 and CDR2 from the germline V gene are GTSNPN and SVGIG (reference sequence). Trimming removed 4 bases at V and 7 bases at J, with 17 bases between. CDR3 length: 15 amino acids. CDR3 DNA: TGTGCCTGGACTCTAGTGGGCGGGGGCAATTCACCCCTCCACTTT. It specifies CAWTLVGGGNSPLHF.

The chain links TRBV24-1 to TRBJ2-3; D remains unclear. This CDR3 is built from 13 residues. V shed 5 bases and J shed 2 bases, with 7 bases lying between them. Looked up from germline, CDR1 is KGHDR and CDR2 is SFDVKD. This chain's CDR3 is CATSGRITDTQYF. CDR3 sequence (DNA): TGTGCCACCAGTGGGCGGATCACAGATACGCAGTATTTT.

J is TRBJ1-2 and V is TRBV10-3, with 8 bases fitting TRBD1. This CDR3 comprises 15 residues. CDR1 and CDR2 from the germline V gene are ENHRY and SYGVKD. V trimming: 6 bases; J trimming: 4 bases; junction bases outside the gene matches: 10. The CDR3 DNA reads TGTGCCATCAGCCCCGGACAGGGAGTACGCTATGGCTACACCTTC. Encoded protein: CAISPGQGVRYGYTF.

The rearrangement uses TRBV27 and TRBJ2-1, with TRBD1 as a possible D gene (6 bases). Germline-derived CDR1 and CDR2 are MNHEY and SMNVEV (reference sequence). CDR3 length: 15 amino acids. Trimming stripped 7 bases from V and 5 bases from J, with 18 bases between. The CDR3, as DNA: TGTGCCAGCACCTCATACGGACAGCTCAACAATGAGCAGTTCTTC. Translated: CASTSYGQLNNEQFF.

This sequence joins TRBV6-5 and TRBJ1-1; 7 bases align to TRBD1. Germline CDR1 and CDR2: MNHEY and SVGAGI. The V segment lost 6 bases and the J segment 1 base; nucleotides outside the gene matches: 5. The CDR3 has 14 residues. CDR3 region: CASREDRWNTEAFF. The CDR3 bases are TGTGCCAGCAGGGAGGACAGGTGGAACACTGAAGCTTTCTTT.

The gene calls are TRBV9 and TRBJ1-3, with no clear D. Germline V gene sequence: CDR1 SGDLS, CDR2 YYNGEE. Trimming shortened V by 3 bases and J by 4 bases, and 14 bases separated the two germline ends. This CDR3 is built from 15 residues. CDR3 sequence (DNA): TGTGCCAGCAGCGAGCCTCGGAGTGCCGGAAACACCATATATTTT. Its protein product is CASSEPRSAGNTIYF.

This chain connects TRBV2 to TRBJ2-3; TRBD1 agrees at 10 bases. With 4 bases clipped from V and 5 bases from J, the junction kept 6 bases outside the gene matches. The CDR3 consists of 15 residues. Germline lookup yields CDR1 SNHLY and CDR2 FYNNEI. DNA for the CDR3: TGTGCCAGCAGTGGTCGACAGGGGGCGGTAGATACGCAGTATTTT. Amino acids: CASSGRQGAVDTQYF.

The rearrangement joins TRBV2 to TRBJ2-3; TRBD2 aligns across 10 bases. The junction had 9 bases not matched to a gene; V was cut back by 2 bases and J by 1 base. Germline CDR1 SNHLY, CDR2 FYNNEI. This CDR3 contains 18 residues. The DNA for the CDR3 is TGTGCCAGCAGTGAAAGTCTAGCGGGAGTTTGGGGCACAGATACGCAGTATTTT. Translated, it gives CASSESLAGVWGTDTQYF.

The rearrangement uses TRBV7-8 and TRBJ1-2, with D possibly being TRBD1 (5 bases). V was cut by 8 bases and J by 4 bases, with 17 bases left in between. Germline CDR1 reads SGHVS; CDR2 reads FQNEAQ. This CDR3 has 14 residues. The DNA of the CDR3 is TGTGCCAGCCACGAAGGGGTTTCGGGCTATGGCTACACCTTC. This gives the protein CASHEGVSGYGYTF.

The chain carries TRBV3-1 (or the pseudogene TRBV3-2) and TRBJ1-3; 7 bases match TRBD1. Germline V gene data show CDR1 as LGHDT and CDR2 as YNNKEL (reference sequence). J was trimmed by 9 bases and V by 4 bases; bases with no gene match: 6. The CDR3 loop spans 13 amino acids. The CDR3: CASSRDRASTIYF. In DNA, the CDR3 is TGTGCCAGCAGCCGAGACAGGGCTAGCACCATATATTTT.

The chain couples TRBV5-1 to TRBJ2-7; 8 nucleotides agree with TRBD1. Germline V gene sequence: CDR1 SGHRS, CDR2 YFSETQ. CDR3 size: 14 residues. The V gene end was trimmed by 5 bases and the J gene end by 2 bases; junction bases not matched to a gene: 6. CDR3 loop: CASSPDREAYEQYF. The CDR3 DNA follows: TGCGCCAGCAGTCCGGACAGGGAGGCCTACGAGCAGTACTTC.

The chain has TRBV6-6 and TRBJ2-1; perhaps TRBD2 as D (5 bases). V was shortened by 6 bases and J by 4 bases, with 10 bases between the two germline ends. Germline CDR1 is MNHNY and CDR2 is SVGAGI (reference sequence). The CDR3 spans 13 residues. The CDR3 sequence: CASSLGVYNEQFF. The CDR3 region has the DNA TGTGCCAGCAGCCTCGGGGTGTACAATGAGCAGTTCTTC.

V usage is TRBV7-9 and J usage is TRBJ1-2; 7 bases match TRBD1. V trimming: 1 base; J trimming: 2 bases; junction bases outside the gene matches: 7. The CDR3 is made up of 16 amino acids. The V gene's germline CDR1 is SEHNR and CDR2 FQNEAQ (reference sequence). CDR3 coding DNA: TGTGCCAGCAGCTTAGGAGGAGGACAGGTGAACTATGGCTACACCTTC. Translation gives CASSLGGGQVNYGYTF. The variable domain in full, with the rest retrieved from reference TRBV7-9 and TRBJ1-2, is DTGVSQNPRHKITKRGQNVTFRCDPISEHNRLYWYRQTLGQGPEFLTYFQNEAQLEKSRLLSDRFSAERPKGSFSTLEIQRTEQGDSAMYLCASSLGGGQVNYGYTFGSGTRLTVV.